The clone carrying this TCR beta chain was counted once. This specimen comes from a study of shared T cell receptors in the human thymus. The table came from immunoSEQ multiplex PCR; TCRdb's copy has only in-frame clones and leaves some out. This repertoire shows roughly 700,000 clones, roughly 88% found once; its top ten account for around 0.0099%. The CDR3 extends over 16 amino acids. Germline V gene lookup returns CDR1 SNHLY and CDR2 FYNNEI. The V segment lost 6 bases and the J segment 5 bases; nucleotides outside the gene matches: 11. These data were likewise used in another study, on human thymus T cells.

The receptor was isolated from a boy in the first two years of life with a congenital heart defect. V is TRBV2 and J is TRBJ2-3, with TRBD2 matching 10 bases. Input material: thymocytes. The CDR3 bases are TGTGCCAGCAGCCGCCGGCTAGCGGGAGCGGTAGATACGCAGTATTTT. This gives the protein CASSRRLAGAVDTQYF.